The clone carrying this TCR beta chain was picked up one time. The data were obtained in a study of blood T cell repertoires in COVID-19. Whole-study context: COVID-19 samples, acute and convalescent, were from the United States, Italy and Spain. The cDNA or gDNA used as material had been derived from T cells, B-cell-depleted T cells, or PBMCs.

Sequencing was performed with immunoSEQ multiplex PCR; in TCRdb, only in-frame clones are kept and a portion is missing. The sample has fewer than 200,000 clones, roughly 85% seen once. V was shortened by 10 bases and J by 3 bases, with 18 bases between the two germline ends. Germline-derived CDR1 and CDR2 are MDHEN and SYDVKM. This CDR3 region has 14 residues. This clonotype was sampled from a woman aged 18-30 years who had recovered from COVID-19. The chain recombines TRBV28 with TRBJ2-5; D possibly corresponds to TRBD2 (8 bases). The material sequenced was PBMCs or T cells enriched from blood (not recorded which). CDR3 region: CATKAGGQKETQYF. CDR3 bases: TGTGCCACCAAGGCGGGGGGACAGAAAGAGACCCAGTACTTC.